The sequence of this T cell receptor (beta chain) was determined in a study of beta chain features in type 1 diabetes. Background on the study: Sorted cells examined across all samples numbered more than 100 million. Overall study findings and caveats: TCRB CDR3s were moderately but significantly shorter in Type 1 diabetes patients in all four CD4+ subsets. Individuals with type 1 diabetes displayed fewer insertions and more deletions at VDJ junctions. In the patient group, naive, central memory and Treg TCRB repertoires seemed more alike than in the healthy donor group.

The V and J ends lost 5 bases and 10 bases, in that order; junction bases with no gene match: 4. This CDR3 has 13 residues. Germline V gives CDR1 SQVTM, CDR2 ANQGSEA. The authors reverse transcribed all of the isolated RNA, so sequencing captured expressed TCRB transcripts. The method was immunoSEQ multiplex PCR; TCRdb's version includes in-frame clones alone and lacks a portion of them. The table has 160,000 or so clones, approximately 10% seen once; the top ten hold roughly 0.7%. This clone appeared many times. Its antigen is currently unknown. This sequence originates from a woman aged 25 to 39 with type 1 diabetes. The chain recombines TRBV29-1 with TRBJ2-1; 14 bases are a match to TRBD2. Specimen: central memory CD4+ T cells from blood. The CDR3 DNA reads as TGCAGCGTTAGGGGACTAGCGGGGGTGGAGCAGTTCTTC. It codes for CSVRGLAGVEQFF.